These T cell receptor beta chains were read from a single sample in a study of control samples from healthy donors and cancer patients. The method was immunoSEQ multiplex PCR; TCRdb's version includes in-frame clones alone and lacks a portion of them. The sample shows 70,000 or so clones, less than 95% of them seen only once. The sequencing sample was made of blood. These receptors all stem from a woman between 40 and 50 years old in good health. Both conserved end residues are part of each CDR3. Fields, in order: CDR3 DNA, CDR3 protein, V gene, D gene, J gene, clone size. The D gene is left open where the match is weak. Not all rows give a size; the values are once, few, many and, for expanded clones, a class.

DNA: TGTGCCAGCAGCTTAGCGCGCGGGAGCAACAATGAGCAGTTCTTC; CDR3: CASSLARGSNNEQFF; V: TRBV7-2; D: TRBD2; J: TRBJ2-1; size: few
DNA: TGTGCCAGTGATCAGGGCACAGATACGCAGTATTTT; CDR3: CASDQGTDTQYF; V: TRBV19; D: NA; J: TRBJ2-3; size: NA
DNA: TGTGCCAGCAGCTTAGGACAGGGGGAAACCGGGGAGCTGTTTTTT; CDR3: CASSLGQGETGELFF; V: TRBV5-4; D: TRBD1; J: TRBJ2-2; size: NA
DNA: TGTGCCAGCGTTAACAGGGCGGTTGATCAGCCCCAGCATTTT; CDR3: CASVNRAVDQPQHF; V: TRBV2; D: NA; J: TRBJ1-5; size: NA
DNA: TGTGCCAGCAGGCTTGGGACAGGGGCGAACGAGCAGTACTTC; CDR3: CASRLGTGANEQYF; V: TRBV3-1/TRBV3-2; D: TRBD1; J: TRBJ2-7; size: NA
DNA: TGTGCCAGCACGTGGGTTTACGGAAACACCATATATTTT; CDR3: CASTWVYGNTIYF; V: TRBV7-9; D: NA; J: TRBJ1-3; size: NA
DNA: TGTGCCAGCAGCTTAGCCAAGGGGACTTATAGCAATCAGCCCCAGCATTTT; CDR3: CASSLAKGTYSNQPQHF; V: TRBV5-6; D: NA; J: TRBJ1-5; size: NA
DNA: TGTGCCAGTCAAACCCCTGGGGAAAACACCATATATTTT; CDR3: CASQTPGENTIYF; V: TRBV19; D: NA; J: TRBJ1-3; size: NA
DNA: TGTGCCAGCAGTTTATCCCGCCTAGCCAAAAACATTCAGTACTTC; CDR3: CASSLSRLAKNIQYF; V: TRBV28; D: NA; J: TRBJ2-4; size: once
DNA: TGTGCCAGTAGTAGCCGGGACAACACCTACGAGCAGTACTTC; CDR3: CASSSRDNTYEQYF; V: TRBV19; D: NA; J: TRBJ2-7; size: NA
DNA: TGTGCCAGCAGTTACGGGGGAGGCGAGCAGTACTTC; CDR3: CASSYGGGEQYF; V: TRBV6-6; D: NA; J: TRBJ2-7; size: NA
DNA: TGTGCCAGCAGCCCCTTAGGGGGGACCGGGGAGCTGTTTTTT; CDR3: CASSPLGGTGELFF; V: TRBV19; D: NA; J: TRBJ2-2; size: NA
DNA: TGTGCCAGCAGCTTATACCGGCTCCCTCTTCCTGGAAACACCATATATTTT; CDR3: CASSLYRLPLPGNTIYF; V: TRBV7-8; D: NA; J: TRBJ1-3; size: few